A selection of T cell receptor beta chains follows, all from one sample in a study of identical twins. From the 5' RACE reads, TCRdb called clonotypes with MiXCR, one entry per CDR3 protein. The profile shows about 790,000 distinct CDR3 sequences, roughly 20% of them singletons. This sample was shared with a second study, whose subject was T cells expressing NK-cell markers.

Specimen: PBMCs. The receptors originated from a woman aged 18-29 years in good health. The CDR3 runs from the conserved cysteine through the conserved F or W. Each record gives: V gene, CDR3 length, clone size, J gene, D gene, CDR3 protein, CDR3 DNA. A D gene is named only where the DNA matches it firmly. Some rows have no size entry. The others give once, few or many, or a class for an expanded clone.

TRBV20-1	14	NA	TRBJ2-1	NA	CSATRTLKYNEQFF	TGCAGTGCAACAAGGACGTTAAAATACAATGAGCAGTTCTTC
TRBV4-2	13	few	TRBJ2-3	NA	CASSHVVGDTQYF	TGTGCCAGCAGCCACGTAGTAGGAGATACGCAGTATTTT
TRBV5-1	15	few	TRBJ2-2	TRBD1	CASNAGQANTGELFF	TGCGCCAGCAACGCCGGACAGGCGAACACCGGGGAGCTGTTTTTT
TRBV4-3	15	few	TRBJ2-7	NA	CASSQEMASSYEQYF	TGCGCCAGCAGCCAAGAGATGGCTAGCTCCTACGAGCAGTACTTC
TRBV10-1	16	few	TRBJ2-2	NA	CASSDIRGVNTGELFF	TGCGCCAGCAGTGATATTCGCGGAGTGAACACCGGGGAGCTGTTTTTT
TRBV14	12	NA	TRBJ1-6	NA	CASTRDNSPLHF	TGTGCCAGCACAAGGGATAATTCACCCCTCCACTTT
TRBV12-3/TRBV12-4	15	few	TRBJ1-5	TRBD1	CASSLWGQGNQPQHF	TGTGCCAGCAGTTTATGGGGACAGGGTAATCAGCCCCAGCATTTT
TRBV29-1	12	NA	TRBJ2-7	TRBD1	CSAEAGGNEQYF	TGCAGCGCGGAAGCAGGGGGCAACGAGCAGTACTTC
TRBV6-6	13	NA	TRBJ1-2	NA	CASKPGRDYGYTF	TGTGCCAGCAAGCCGGGAAGGGACTATGGCTACACCTTC
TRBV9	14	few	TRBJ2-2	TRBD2	CASRPSGGTGELFF	TGTGCCAGCAGACCTAGCGGGGGGACCGGGGAGCTGTTTTTT
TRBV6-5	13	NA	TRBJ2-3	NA	CASSYPRAGTQYF	TGTGCCAGCAGTTACCCCAGGGCGGGTACGCAGTATTTT
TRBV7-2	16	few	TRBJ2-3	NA	CASSLELATGRDTQYF	TGTGCCAGCAGCTTAGAATTGGCGACAGGAAGAGATACGCAGTATTTT
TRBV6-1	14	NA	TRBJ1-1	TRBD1	CASTWDRGNTEAFF	TGTGCCAGTACTTGGGACAGGGGTAACACTGAAGCTTTCTTT
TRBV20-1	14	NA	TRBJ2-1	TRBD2	CSARGHLAGNEQFF	TGCAGTGCTAGAGGACACCTAGCGGGGAATGAGCAGTTCTTC
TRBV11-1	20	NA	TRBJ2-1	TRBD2	CASSASRTSGTRKVKDEQFF	TGTGCCAGCAGCGCTTCCCGGACTAGCGGGACGAGAAAGGTCAAGGATGAGCAGTTCTTC
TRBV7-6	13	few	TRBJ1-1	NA	CASSLSERTEAFF	TGTGCCAGCAGCTTAAGTGAGAGAACTGAAGCTTTCTTT
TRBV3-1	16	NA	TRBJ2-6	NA	CASSQRPSLGANVLTF	TGTGCCAGCAGCCAGCGTCCTTCATTAGGGGCCAACGTCCTGACTTTC
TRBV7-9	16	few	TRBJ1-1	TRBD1	CASSLWTGGLNTEAFF	TGTGCCAGCAGCTTATGGACAGGGGGTCTGAACACTGAAGCTTTCTTT
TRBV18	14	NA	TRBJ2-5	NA	CASSPQRGMETQYF	TGTGCCAGCTCACCACAGCGTGGGATGGAGACCCAGTACTTC
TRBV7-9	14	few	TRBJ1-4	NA	CASSLGIPGEKLFF	TGTGCCAGCAGCTTAGGTATACCGGGTGAAAAACTGTTTTTT
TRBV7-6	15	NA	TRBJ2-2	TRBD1	CASSSRDRGTGELFF	TGTGCCAGCAGCTCAAGGGACAGGGGAACCGGGGAGCTGTTTTTT
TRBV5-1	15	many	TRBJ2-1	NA	CASSLGGYSYNEQFF	TGCGCCAGCAGCTTGGGAGGATACTCCTACAATGAGCAGTTCTTC
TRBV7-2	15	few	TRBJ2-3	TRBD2	CASSLGLAATDTQYF	TGTGCCAGCAGCCTGGGACTAGCGGCCACAGATACGCAGTATTTT
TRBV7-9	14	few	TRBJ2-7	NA	CASSLGTSAYEQYF	TGTGCCAGCAGCTTAGGGACATCAGCCTACGAGCAGTACTTC
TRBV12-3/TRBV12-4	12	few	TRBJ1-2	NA	CASRRGGYGYTF	TGTGCCAGCAGGCGTGGCGGGTATGGCTACACCTTC
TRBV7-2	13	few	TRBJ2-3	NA	CASSSRITDTQYF	TGTGCCAGCAGCTCGAGAATCACAGATACGCAGTATTTT
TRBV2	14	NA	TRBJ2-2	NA	CASAAMSTWGELFF	TGTGCCAGCGCTGCTATGTCGACTTGGGGGGAGCTGTTTTTT
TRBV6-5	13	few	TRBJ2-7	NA	CASSYGSVGEQYF	TGTGCCAGCAGTTACGGGTCCGTCGGCGAGCAGTACTTC
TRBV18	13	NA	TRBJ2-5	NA	CASTGTSQETQYF	TGTGCCAGCACCGGGACTTCCCAAGAGACCCAGTACTTC
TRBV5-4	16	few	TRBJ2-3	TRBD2	CASSKKTSGVTDTQYF	TGTGCCAGCAGCAAAAAAACTAGCGGGGTCACAGATACGCAGTATTTT
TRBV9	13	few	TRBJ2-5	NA	CASSSLGWETQYF	TGTGCCAGCAGCTCATTGGGGTGGGAGACCCAGTACTTC
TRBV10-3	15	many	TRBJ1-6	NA	CATGAVSSYNSPLHF	TGTGCCACAGGGGCGGTGAGCTCCTATAATTCACCCCTCCACTTT
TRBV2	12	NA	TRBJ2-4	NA	CATGQQVNIQYF	TGTGCCACCGGGCAGCAGGTGAACATTCAGTACTTC
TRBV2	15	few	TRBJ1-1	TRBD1	CASRRRGQDGTEAFF	TGTGCCAGCAGACGGAGAGGACAGGATGGCACTGAAGCTTTCTTT
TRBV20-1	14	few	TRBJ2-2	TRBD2	CSVSGLASTGELFF	TGCAGTGTCTCGGGACTAGCAAGCACCGGGGAGCTGTTTTTT
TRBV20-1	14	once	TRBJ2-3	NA	CSARGGLWTDTQYF	TGCAGTGCTAGAGGGGGGCTTTGGACAGATACGCAGTATTTT
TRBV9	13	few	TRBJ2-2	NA	CASSPNSLGELFF	TGTGCCAGCAGCCCGAATTCCCTCGGGGAGCTGTTTTTT
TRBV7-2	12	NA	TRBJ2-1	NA	CASSLSTGEQFF	TGTGCCAGCAGCTTGAGTACAGGTGAGCAGTTCTTC
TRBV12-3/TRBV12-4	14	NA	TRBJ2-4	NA	CASSFGIAKNIQYF	TGTGCCAGCAGTTTCGGTATCGCCAAAAACATTCAGTACTTC
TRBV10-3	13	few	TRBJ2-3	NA	CAISGASTDTQYF	TGTGCCATCAGTGGAGCTAGCACAGATACGCAGTATTTT
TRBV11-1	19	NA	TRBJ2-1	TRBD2	CASSKTLPTSGRVYNEQFF	TGTGCCAGCAGCAAAACTTTACCGACTAGCGGGAGGGTGTACAATGAGCAGTTCTTC
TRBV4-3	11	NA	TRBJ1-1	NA	CASAGVRGAFF	TGCGCCAGCGCGGGAGTCAGGGGAGCTTTCTTT